The sequence of this T cell receptor (beta chain) was determined in a study of regulatory T cells in long-lasting Graves disease. Germline CDR1 SGHTA, CDR2 FQGTGA. V lost 6 bases and J lost 2, with 13 bases in between. This CDR3 comprises 14 residues. The time point here: newly diagnosed GD, antithyroid drugs for less than 3 months. Following extraction of RNA from PBMCs, that RNA was used to make the TCR library. This clonotype showed up many times. TCR beta libraries were built with iRepertoire HTBI primers and Arm-PCR of CDR3 regions. TCRdb called the multiplex PCR reads again in MiXCR, with one record for every CDR3 protein. The repertoire consists of hundreds of thousands of distinct CDR3 sequences, with around 15% occurring once and the leading ten covering 20% to 30%. These sequences were also reported in another study, on T cells in Graves' hyperthyroidism and ophthalmopathy.

The chain combines TRBV7-3 with TRBJ2-5; a weak D match, TRBD1 (6 bases). The source was peripheral blood mononuclear cells (PBMCs), collected at new diagnosis, from a patient treated with antithyroid drugs. The sequence derives from a woman aged 40-60 years with Graves disease. CDR3 coding DNA: TGTGCCAGCAGACTGGGACAAGTACAAGAGACCCAGTACTTC. Translation: CASRLGQVQETQYF. Complete variable domain (other parts from reference TRBV7-3 and TRBJ2-5): GAGVSQTPSNKVTEKGKYVELRCDPISGHTALYWYRQSLGQGPEFLIYFQGTGAADDSGLPNDRFFAVRPEGSVSTLKIQRTERGDSAVYLCASRLGQVQETQYFGPGTRLLVL.